A single sample gave rise to the 5 T cell receptor beta chains below, sequenced in a study of T cells in Graves' hyperthyroidism and ophthalmopathy. RNA transcripts provided the source from which TCR beta CDR3 regions were amplified. The HTBI primer set served for first-round RT-PCR of the TCR CDR3. MiXCR was run by TCRdb on the multiplex PCR reads, yielding one entry per CDR3 protein. This sample has over 700,000 distinct CDR3 sequences; roughly a third occur once, and the top ten carry around 30%. Sample: blood. The source is a middle-aged woman with Graves' hyperthyroidism.

This clonotype was found a few times. V usage is TRBV5-1 and J usage is TRBJ1-1, with TRBD1 as a possible D gene (6 bases). The CDR3 loop spans 12 amino acids. V lost 4 bases and J lost 7, with 11 bases in between. Germline assignment: CDR1 SGHRS and CDR2 YFSETQ. For the CDR3, the DNA is TGCGCCAGCAGCGCAAGGGACATTGAAGCTTTCTTT. Protein sequence: CASSARDIEAFF.

This clonotype occurred many times. The V call is TRBV9, the J call TRBJ1-6; D remains ambiguous. V was trimmed by 4 bases and J by 9 bases, leaving 17 bases between them. There are 15 residues in the CDR3. The V gene's germline CDR1 is SGDLS and CDR2 YYNGEE. In DNA, the CDR3 is TGTGCCAGCAGCCCAGACGGGTATTTGGCTTCACCCCTCCACTTT. It translates to CASSPDGYLASPLHF.

This clonotype showed up just once. V gene TRBV15 combines with J gene TRBJ1-2, with D hard to call. Germline V CDR1 and CDR2: LNHNV, YYDKDF (reference sequence). Trimming pared 11 bases from V and 3 bases from J, leaving 7 bases between. The CDR3 spans 10 residues. The CDR3 nucleotides are TGTGCCCCCTATCACTATGGCTACACCTTC. This translates into CAPYHYGYTF.

This clonotype was detected many times. The genes are TRBV7-8 and TRBJ2-7, with D possibly matching TRBD1 (5 bases). The CDR3 loop spans 14 amino acids. In germline, CDR1 is SGHVS, CDR2 FQNEAQ. V gave up 2 bases and J gave up 2 bases, with 10 bases separating them. The CDR3 is CASSLQGIAYEQYF. The CDR3 DNA reads as TGTGCCAGCAGCTTACAGGGAATCGCCTACGAGCAGTACTTC.

On this clonotype: Given a much more abundant clone one base away, this may be a read error. Without the conserved terminal phenylalanine or tryptophan, this CDR3 likely stems from a read error. The chain couples TRBV7-2 to TRBJ1-5, with 8 bases that match TRBD1. The germline CDR1 and CDR2 sequences are SGHTA and FQGNSA. Trimming at V came to 5 bases and at J to 4 bases, leaving 10 bases not matched to a gene. The CDR3 extends over 16 amino acids. The CDR3 loop reads CASSLEAYRGNQPQHL. The CDR3 region has the DNA TGTGCCAGCAGCCTAGAAGCGTACAGGGGGAATCAGCCCCAGCATCTT.